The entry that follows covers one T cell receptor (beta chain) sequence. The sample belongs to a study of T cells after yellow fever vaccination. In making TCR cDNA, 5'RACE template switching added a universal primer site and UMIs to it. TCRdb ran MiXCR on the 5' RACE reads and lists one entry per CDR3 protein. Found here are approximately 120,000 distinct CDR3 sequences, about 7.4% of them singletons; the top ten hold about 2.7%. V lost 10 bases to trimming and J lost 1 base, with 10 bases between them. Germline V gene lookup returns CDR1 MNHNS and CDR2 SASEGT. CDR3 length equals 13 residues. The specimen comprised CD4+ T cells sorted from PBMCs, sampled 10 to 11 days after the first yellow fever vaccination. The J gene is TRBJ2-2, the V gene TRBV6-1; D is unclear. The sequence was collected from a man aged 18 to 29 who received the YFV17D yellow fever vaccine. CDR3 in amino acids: CATHRRNTGELFF. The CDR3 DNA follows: TGTGCCACCCACCGAAGGAACACCGGGGAGCTGTTTTTT.